This T cell receptor (beta chain) was obtained from a study of cytomegalovirus exposure and HLA in healthy donors. CDR3 size: 15 residues. Germline CDR1 reads MGHDK; CDR2 reads SYGVNS. J gave up 8 bases and V 2 bases, and 6 bases lay outside the gene matches. The donors were healthy bone marrow donors. Study-level findings and limits: A later analysis reportedly found that, within productive TCRs, an Asian-associated ancestry cluster had fewer N-insertions than the mean observed across the roughly 690 donors. The authors confirmed in vitro that a few CMV-associated chains were specific for CMV antigens. Earlier findings revealed that most TCR beta V segments proved productive either about 87% or about 30% of the time.

The study ran its PCR with 60 Vbeta and 13 Jbeta primers. Method: immunoSEQ multiplex PCR; TCRdb's copy keeps in-frame clones and lacks some. The sample records 150,000 to 200,000 clones, about four fifths being singletons. Concerning this clone itself: Its specificity is unknown.

Sequencing used PBMCs. The TCR comes from a man under 40 in good health and CMV-seronegative. J is TRBJ2-1 and V is TRBV25-1; 10 nucleotides agree with TRBD1. Here the CDR3 DNA reads TGTGCCAGCAGTGAAGGGGGACAGGGGTACCATGAGCAGTTCTTC. This encodes CASSEGGQGYHEQFF.